Presented here are 20 T cell receptor beta chains from one specimen sequenced in a study of STAT5B mutations in CD4+ large granular lymphocyte leukemia. Sequencing used immunoSEQ multiplex PCR; TCRdb keeps in-frame clones, though not all of them. The profile shows about 33,000 clones, approximately 74% of them singletons. The sequencing sample was made of CD4+ T cells from blood buffy coats. The receptors were sampled from a human donor in good health.

This chain joins TRBV11-1 and TRBJ2-1, with 8 bases aligning to TRBD2. Unmatched junction bases numbered 3, after V lost 0 bases and J lost 5 bases. There are 15 residues in the CDR3. Looked up from germline, CDR1 is SGHAT and CDR2 is FQDESV (reference sequence). The DNA of the CDR3 is TGTGCCAGCAGCTTAGCGGGGACTAGAAACAATGAGCAGTTCTTC. The encoded protein is CASSLAGTRNNEQFF.

This clone was observed a few times. The CDR3 region has the DNA TGTGCCAGCAGTTCCCCGGGGGACTCACGAGTCTACGAGCAGTACTTC. Translating gives CASSSPGDSRVYEQYF. V gene TRBV28 combines with J gene TRBJ2-7, with D possibly TRBD2 on 6 matching bases. The V gene's germline CDR1 is MDHEN and CDR2 SYDVKM. The CDR3 spans 16 residues. V shed 4 bases and J shed 3 bases, with 19 bases lying between them.

The rearrangement links TRBV19 to TRBJ2-2, with D possibly TRBD2 on 5 matching bases. Germline CDR1 LNHDA, CDR2 SQIVND (reference sequence). The CDR3 is made up of 14 amino acids. V lost 3 bases and J 5 bases, leaving 10 bases between the germline ends. CDR3 coding DNA: TGTGCCAGTAGTATCTCGAGAGGGACCGGGGAGCTGTTTTTT. Translating gives CASSISRGTGELFF. Combining the CDR3 with reference TRBV19 and TRBJ2-2 gives the whole variable domain DGGITQSPKYLFRKEGQNVTLSCEQNLNHDAMYWYRQDPGQGLRLIYYSQIVNDFQKGDIAEGYSVSREKKESFPLTVTSAQKNPTAFYLCASSISRGTGELFFGEGSRLTVL.

CDR3: CASRMGVGTYTEAFF. The CDR3 bases are TGTGCCAGCCGGATGGGGGTGGGAACGTACACTGAAGCTTTCTTT. The V gene is TRBV5-8, the J gene TRBJ1-1, with D possibly TRBD1 on 5 matching bases. The germline gives CDR1 SGHTS, CDR2 YDEGEE. The CDR3 covers 15 residues. V lost 7 bases to trimming and J lost 3 bases, with 19 bases between them.

This rearrangement joins TRBV27 to TRBJ2-7; D possibly matches TRBD1 or TRBD2 (5 bases each). Trimming removed 2 bases at V and 0 bases at J, with 11 bases between. This CDR3 has 15 residues. Germline CDR1 MNHEY, CDR2 SMNVEV (reference sequence). This CDR3 reads CASSLRDGFSYEQYF. The DNA for the CDR3 is TGTGCCAGCAGTTTAAGGGACGGCTTCTCCTACGAGCAGTACTTC.

The count of this clone is one. The rearrangement uses TRBV7-2 and TRBJ1-1; D is perhaps TRBD1 (5 bases). The CDR3 covers 13 residues. Germline V gene data show CDR1 as SGHTA and CDR2 as FQGNSA. Trimming removed 5 bases at V and 9 bases at J, with 16 bases between. The DNA of the CDR3 is TGTGCCAGCAGCCCCCAGGGCCTCCCCAAAGCTTTCTTT. Its protein is CASSPQGLPKAFF.

This chain joins TRBV30 and TRBJ2-7; 8 bases map to TRBD2. V shed 4 bases, J shed 5 bases, and the junction held 13 bases outside the gene matches. Germline V gene lookup returns CDR1 GTSNPN and CDR2 SVGIG (reference sequence). This CDR3 is built from 15 residues. The CDR3 region has the DNA TGTGCCTGGACGTACAGTCTCCGGGGGGGCCACGAGCAGTACTTC. It translates to CAWTYSLRGGHEQYF. The full variable domain, its missing parts supplied by reference TRBV30 and TRBJ2-7, is SQTIHQWPATLVQPVGSPLSLECTVEGTSNPNLYWYRQAAGRGLQLLFYSVGIGQISSEVPQNLSASRPQDRQFILSSKKLLLSDSGFYLCAWTYSLRGGHEQYFGPGTRLTVT.

This clone was counted a single time. The rearrangement links TRBV29-1 to TRBJ1-2; TRBD1 might be the D (6 bases). This CDR3 has 14 residues. Germline V CDR1 and CDR2: SQVTM, ANQGSEA. V shed 3 bases and J shed 1 base, with 12 bases lying between them. CDR3 DNA: TGCAGCGTTGAGCTCCCAGGGGTTAACTATGGCTACACCTTC. Amino acid sequence: CSVELPGVNYGYTF.

The gene calls are TRBV11-2 and TRBJ1-1; possible D gene TRBD1, 5 bases. CDR1 is SGHAT and CDR2 is FQNNGV in the germline V gene. V was clipped by 2 bases and J by 4 bases, with 8 bases between them. CDR3 size: 13 residues. This chain's CDR3 is CASSLSGLTEAFF. The CDR3 nucleotides read TGTGCCAGCAGCTTATCGGGGCTCACTGAAGCTTTCTTT.

V and J are TRBV11-3 and TRBJ2-5; 10 bases match TRBD2. V gave up 3 bases and J gave up 4 bases; unmatched junction bases: 5. This CDR3 is 15 amino acids long. Germline V lookup: CDR1 SGHNT, CDR2 YENEEA. CDR3 coding DNA: TGTGCCAGCAGCTTTCTGCCTAGCGGGAGAGAGACCCAGTACTTC. Its protein is CASSFLPSGRETQYF.

The rearrangement links TRBV20-1 to TRBJ2-4; D unresolved. The V gene lost 5 bases and the J gene lost 6 bases, with 8 bases spanning the gap. The CDR3 has 11 residues. Germline values: CDR1 DFQATT, CDR2 SNEGSKA (reference sequence). In DNA, the CDR3 is TGCAGTGCTCCCGACCTAAACATTCAGTACTTC. Residues: CSAPDLNIQYF.

The V and J genes are TRBV2 and TRBJ2-7, with D uncertain. Germline V gene sequence: CDR1 SNHLY, CDR2 FYNNEI. The CDR3 runs to 13 residues. Trimming removed 5 bases from V and 0 bases from J, with 8 bases in between. In DNA, the CDR3 is TGTGCCAGCAGTTCGGACGGCTCCTACGAGCAGTACTTC. Its translation is CASSSDGSYEQYF.

The chain couples TRBV9 to TRBJ2-7, with D perhaps matching TRBD2 (6 bases). The CDR3 runs 14 residues. V dropped 4 bases and J dropped 2 bases, with 13 bases sitting between them. Per the germline V gene, CDR1 is SGDLS and CDR2 is YYNGEE. The CDR3 region is CASSPAGGAYEQYF. The CDR3 region has the DNA TGTGCCAGCAGCCCCGCCGGAGGGGCCTACGAGCAGTACTTC.

The rearrangement uses TRBV6-6 and TRBJ2-7; 12 nucleotides align to TRBD2. The CDR3 spans 16 residues. The ends lost 5 bases at V and 9 bases at J; junction bases unmatched: 14. The germline V gene encodes CDR1 MNHNY and CDR2 SVGAGI (reference sequence). The chain's CDR3 is CASSPGGASGRAWQYF. CDR3 DNA sequence: TGTGCCAGCAGTCCCGGCGGGGCTAGCGGGAGGGCCTGGCAGTACTTC.

In DNA, the CDR3 is TGTGCCAGCAGTATGAGGGAGACCCAGTACTTC. This translates into CASSMRETQYF. The chain links TRBV6-5 to TRBJ2-5; D not certain. This CDR3 contains 11 residues. V was cut by 5 bases and J by 5 bases, with 6 bases left in between. From germline, CDR1 is MNHEY and CDR2 SVGAGI.

J is TRBJ1-2 and V is TRBV5-6; TRBD1 matches 8 bases. V shed 1 base, J shed 7 bases, and the junction held 0 bases outside the gene matches. The CDR3 consists of 12 residues. Germline lookup yields CDR1 SGHDT and CDR2 YYEEEE. DNA for the CDR3: TGTGCCAGCAGCTTGACAGGGGGTGGCTACACCTTC. This translates into CASSLTGGGYTF.

V gene TRBV5-4 combines with J gene TRBJ2-3; 9 positions match TRBD2. The V and J ends lost 3 bases and 2 bases, in that order; junction bases with no gene match: 4. The CDR3 covers 15 residues. Germline CDR1 reads SGHNT; CDR2 reads YYREEE (reference sequence). The CDR3 sequence is CASSSGLAPTDTQYF. The DNA for the CDR3 is TGTGCCAGCAGCTCCGGACTAGCGCCCACAGATACGCAGTATTTT.

This sequence joins TRBV4-2 and TRBJ2-1; 9 nucleotides align to TRBD2. Trimming took 3 bases from V and 3 from J; bases not matched to a gene: 24. Germline CDR1 is LGHNA and CDR2 is YNFKEQ. The CDR3 is 22 residues long. The CDR3 sequence: CASSQERPRGGGALLVYNEQFF. The CDR3 nucleotides read TGTGCCAGCAGCCAGGAACGCCCTCGCGGGGGGGGAGCCCTACTCGTCTACAATGAGCAGTTCTTC.

This clone was counted only a few times. The J gene is TRBJ1-1, the V gene TRBV29-1, with D maybe TRBD1 (6 bases). Trimming took 4 bases from V and 10 from J, leaving 16 bases between them. CDR1 is SQVTM, CDR2 ANQGSEA, per germline. The CDR3 has 12 residues. The CDR3 DNA reads as TGCAGCGTTGTCCGGGGGGCGACCTTAGCTTTCTTT. Protein product: CSVVRGATLAFF. The entire variable domain, with the rest obtained from reference TRBV29-1 and TRBJ1-1, is as follows: SAVISQKPSRDICQRGTSLTIQCQVDSQVTMMFWYRQQPGQSLTLIATANQGSEATYESGFVIDKFPISRPNLTFSTLTVSNMSPEDSSIYLCSVVRGATLAFFGQGTRLTVV.

The chain has TRBV5-1 and TRBJ2-1; TRBD2 agrees at 9 bases. V lost 0 bases and J lost 7; bases outside the gene matches: 2. The CDR3 consists of 14 residues. Germline values: CDR1 SGHRS, CDR2 YFSETQ. The CDR3 DNA is TGCGCCAGCAGCTTGGCCACTAGCGGGAATGAGCAGTTCTTC. It specifies CASSLATSGNEQFF.